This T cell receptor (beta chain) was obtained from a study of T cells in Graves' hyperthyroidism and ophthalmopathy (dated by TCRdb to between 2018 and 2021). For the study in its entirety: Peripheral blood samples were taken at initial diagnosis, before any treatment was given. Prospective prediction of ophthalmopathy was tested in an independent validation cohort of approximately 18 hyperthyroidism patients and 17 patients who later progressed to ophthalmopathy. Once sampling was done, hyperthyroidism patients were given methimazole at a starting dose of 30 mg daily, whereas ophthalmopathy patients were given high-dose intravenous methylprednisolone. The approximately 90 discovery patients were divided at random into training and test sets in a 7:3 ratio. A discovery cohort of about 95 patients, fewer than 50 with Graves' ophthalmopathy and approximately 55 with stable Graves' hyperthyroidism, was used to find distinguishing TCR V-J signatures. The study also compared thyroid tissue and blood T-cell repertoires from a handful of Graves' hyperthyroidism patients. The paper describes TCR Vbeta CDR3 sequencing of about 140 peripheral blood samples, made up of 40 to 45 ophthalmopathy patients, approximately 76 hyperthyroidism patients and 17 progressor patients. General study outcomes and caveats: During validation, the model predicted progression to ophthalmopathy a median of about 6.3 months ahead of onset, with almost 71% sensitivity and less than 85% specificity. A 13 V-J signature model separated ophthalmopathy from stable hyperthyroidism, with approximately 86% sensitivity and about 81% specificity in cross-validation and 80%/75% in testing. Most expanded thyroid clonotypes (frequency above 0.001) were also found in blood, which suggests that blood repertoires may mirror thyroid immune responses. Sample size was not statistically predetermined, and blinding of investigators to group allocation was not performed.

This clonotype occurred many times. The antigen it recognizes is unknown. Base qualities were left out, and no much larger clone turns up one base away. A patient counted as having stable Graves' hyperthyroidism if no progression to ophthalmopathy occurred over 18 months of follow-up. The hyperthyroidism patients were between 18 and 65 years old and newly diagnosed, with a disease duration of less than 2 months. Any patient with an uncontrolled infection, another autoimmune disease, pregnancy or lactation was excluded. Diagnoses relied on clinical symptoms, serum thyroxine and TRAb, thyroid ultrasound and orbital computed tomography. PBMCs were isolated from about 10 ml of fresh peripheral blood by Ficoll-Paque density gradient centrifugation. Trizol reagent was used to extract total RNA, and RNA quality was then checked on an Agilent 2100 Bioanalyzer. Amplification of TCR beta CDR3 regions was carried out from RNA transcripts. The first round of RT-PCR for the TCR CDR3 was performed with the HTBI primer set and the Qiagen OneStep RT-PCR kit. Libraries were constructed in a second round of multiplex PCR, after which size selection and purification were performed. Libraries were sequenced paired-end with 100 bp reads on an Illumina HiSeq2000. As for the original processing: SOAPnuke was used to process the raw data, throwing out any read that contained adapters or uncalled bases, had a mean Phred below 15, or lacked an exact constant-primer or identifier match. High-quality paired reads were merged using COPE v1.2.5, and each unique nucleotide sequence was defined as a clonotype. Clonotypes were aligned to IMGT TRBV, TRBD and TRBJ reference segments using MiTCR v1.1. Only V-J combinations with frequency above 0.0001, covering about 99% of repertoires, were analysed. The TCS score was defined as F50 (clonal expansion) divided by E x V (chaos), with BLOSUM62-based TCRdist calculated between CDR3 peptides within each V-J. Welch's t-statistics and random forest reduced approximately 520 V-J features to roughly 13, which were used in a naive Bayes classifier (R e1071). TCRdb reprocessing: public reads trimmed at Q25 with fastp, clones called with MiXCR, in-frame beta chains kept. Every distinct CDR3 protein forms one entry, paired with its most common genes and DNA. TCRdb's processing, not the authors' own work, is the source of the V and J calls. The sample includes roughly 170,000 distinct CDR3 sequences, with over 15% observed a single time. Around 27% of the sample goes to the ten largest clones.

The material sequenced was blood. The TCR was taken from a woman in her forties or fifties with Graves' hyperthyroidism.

The CDR3 in this case is CASSHGTGGMDTQYF. The DNA sequence follows: TGTGCCAGCAGCCACGGGACAGGGGGCATGGATACGCAGTATTTT. Rearrangement joined TRBV14 to TRBJ2-3; TRBD1 lines up with 12 middle nucleotides. From the cysteine through the phenylalanine, the CDR3 covers 15 amino acids. Only the CDR3 portion is preserved as DNA: 45 bases, with reading frame beginning at the first base. The germline V end is reduced by 3 bases and the J end by 6 bases; junction bases left unmatched: 4. Via the germline V gene, CDR1 is SGHDN and CDR2 FVKESK. This CDR3, with the reference TRBV14 and TRBJ2-3 proteins standing in past its ends, gives the full variable domain EAGVTQFPSHSVIEKGQTVTLRCDPISGHDNLYWYRRVMGKEIKFLLHFVKESKQDESGMPNNRFLAERTGGTYSTLKVQPAELEDSGVYFCASSHGTGGMDTQYFGPGTRLTVL.